The rows below give T cell receptor beta chains drawn from one sample of a study of blood T cell repertoires in COVID-19. Measured with immunoSEQ multiplex PCR; TCRdb has only the in-frame clones, and not every one. In the table there are 70,000 or so clones, roughly 86% of which are singletons. Sequencing was carried out using peripheral blood. Receptors originate from a man aged 65 to 85 with active COVID-19. The CDR3 runs from the conserved cysteine through the conserved F or W. Fields, in order: D gene, V gene, J gene, clone size, CDR3 protein, CDR3 DNA. D genes are given only for firm matches. Clone size is shown for a subset of rows, as once, few, many or a class of expanded clone.

NA,TRBV9,TRBJ1-1,NA,CASSPTEVGSEAFF,TGTGCCAGCAGCCCAACCGAGGTTGGGTCTGAAGCTTTCTTT
NA,TRBV24-1,TRBJ2-5,NA,CATSQPLGQQETQYF,TGTGCCACCAGTCAACCCCTAGGACAGCAAGAGACCCAGTACTTC
NA,TRBV30,TRBJ2-7,NA,CAWTQGRAASEQYF,TGTGCCTGGACCCAAGGGCGGGCAGCCTCCGAGCAGTACTTC
TRBD1,TRBV5-6,TRBJ2-7,NA,CASSARQGAPYEQYF,TGTGCCAGCAGCGCCAGACAGGGGGCCCCCTACGAGCAGTACTTC
NA,TRBV2,TRBJ2-5,NA,CASSPDPGAETQYF,TGTGCCAGCAGTCCGGACCCTGGGGCAGAGACCCAGTACTTC
TRBD1,TRBV5-1,TRBJ2-7,NA,CASTGGQGAHEQYF,TGCGCCAGCACCGGGGGACAGGGGGCCCACGAGCAGTACTTC
NA,TRBV6-5,TRBJ2-7,NA,CASRGLGRSPYEQYF,TGTGCCAGCAGGGGATTGGGGCGATCCCCATACGAGCAGTACTTC
TRBD1,TRBV5-4,TRBJ2-3,NA,CASSLGDRGGADTQYF,TGTGCCAGCAGCTTGGGGGACAGGGGAGGGGCAGATACGCAGTATTTT
NA,TRBV9,TRBJ1-1,NA,CASSPPGQNEAFF,TGTGCCAGCAGCCCCCCTGGACAGAATGAAGCTTTCTTT
NA,TRBV6-1,TRBJ1-1,NA,CASSERPWVNTEAFF,TGTGCCAGCAGTGAGAGGCCCTGGGTGAACACTGAAGCTTTCTTT
TRBD2,TRBV5-4,TRBJ2-1,NA,CAGGSGTSGRASNNEQFF,TGTGCCGGGGGGTCAGGGACTAGCGGGAGGGCCTCCAACAATGAGCAGTTCTTC
NA,TRBV7-9,TRBJ1-5,NA,CASSLGGGTLEPQHF,TGTGCCAGCTCCCTTGGGGGGGGTACGCTTGAGCCCCAGCATTTT
NA,TRBV7-2,TRBJ1-5,NA,CASSPGRPGEPQHF,TGTGCCAGCAGCCCCGGACGGCCCGGGGAGCCCCAGCATTTT
TRBD2,TRBV19,TRBJ2-2,NA,CASGGTGTSGSANTGELFF,TGTGCCAGTGGGGGTACCGGGACTAGCGGGAGCGCGAACACCGGGGAGCTGTTTTTT
NA,TRBV19,TRBJ2-1,NA,CASSTERRPPYNEQFF,TGTGCCAGTAGTACCGAGCGCCGGCCCCCCTACAATGAGCAGTTCTTC
NA,TRBV5-6,TRBJ2-5,NA,CASSLGPSGTQYF,TGTGCCAGCAGCTTGGGCCCGAGCGGGACCCAGTACTTC
NA,TRBV5-4,TRBJ2-7,NA,CASSPRVGYEQYF,TGTGCCAGCAGCCCACGGGTTGGCTACGAGCAGTACTTC
NA,TRBV9,TRBJ2-3,NA,CASSERTNHHTQYF,TGTGCCAGCAGCGAGCGGACCAACCATCATACGCAGTATTTT
TRBD1,TRBV6-5,TRBJ1-4,NA,CASRRETGGGEKLFF,TGTGCCAGCAGGAGGGAGACAGGGGGCGGGGAAAAACTGTTTTTT
TRBD1,TRBV2,TRBJ2-1,NA,CASSRTGYNEQFF,TGTGCCAGCAGCCGGACAGGGTACAATGAGCAGTTCTTC
NA,TRBV29-1,TRBJ2-5,NA,CSVDGATTTQYF,TGCAGCGTTGATGGGGCGACCACCACCCAGTACTTC
TRBD2,TRBV7-6,TRBJ2-7,NA,CASSLGGSGRSDEQYF,TGTGCCAGCAGCTTAGGGGGTAGCGGGAGATCTGACGAGCAGTACTTC
TRBD1,TRBV28,TRBJ2-7,once,CASSPQGARREQYF,TGTGCCAGCAGCCCCCAGGGGGCAAGGCGCGAGCAGTACTTC
TRBD2,TRBV7-3,TRBJ2-2,NA,CASSFTSGIRGELFF,TGTGCCAGCAGCTTCACTAGCGGGATCCGCGGGGAGCTGTTTTTT
TRBD1,TRBV5-5,TRBJ2-7,NA,CASSRGGQGSYEQYF,TGTGCCAGCAGCCGAGGGGGACAGGGCTCCTACGAGCAGTACTTC
NA,TRBV10-1,TRBJ2-2,NA,CASSESKVEGAGELFF,TGCGCCAGCAGTGAGTCGAAGGTCGAGGGGGCCGGGGAGCTGTTTTTT
TRBD2,TRBV5-1,TRBJ2-7,NA,CASSLGTRGYEQYF,TGCGCCAGCAGCTTGGGGACTAGGGGCTACGAGCAGTACTTC
TRBD1,TRBV19,TRBJ2-2,NA,CASNKQGAPNTGELFF,TGTGCTAGTAACAAACAGGGGGCGCCGAACACCGGGGAGCTGTTTTTT
NA,TRBV14,TRBJ1-1,few,CASSQPIERNTEAFF,TGTGCCAGCAGCCAACCCATAGAGAGGAACACTGAAGCTTTCTTT
NA,TRBV7-8,TRBJ2-3,NA,CASSLARGAGTDTQYF,TGTGCCAGCAGCTTAGCGCGGGGAGCAGGCACAGATACGCAGTATTTT
NA,TRBV5-1,TRBJ1-6,NA,CASSLGLGQGNSPLHF,TGCGCCAGCAGCTTGGGGTTGGGGCAGGGAAATTCACCCCTCCACTTT
NA,TRBV12-3/TRBV12-4,TRBJ1-1,NA,CASRRGGEAFF,TGTGCCAGCAGACGGGGGGGTGAAGCTTTCTTT
NA,TRBV5-1,TRBJ2-3,NA,CASSLVGGEPTDTQYF,TGCGCCAGCAGCTTGGTAGGGGGAGAGCCCACAGATACGCAGTATTTT
TRBD2,TRBV5-4,TRBJ2-1,NA,CASSLGGRTSGKNNEQFF,TGTGCCAGCAGCTTGGGGGGTAGGACTAGCGGCAAGAACAATGAGCAGTTCTTC
NA,TRBV7-9,TRBJ2-7,NA,CASSPPFQRYEQYF,TGTGCCAGCAGCCCCCCCTTCCAGCGTTACGAGCAGTACTTC
NA,TRBV5-1,TRBJ1-1,NA,CASSPRGTEAFF,TGCGCCAGCAGCCCCAGGGGCACTGAAGCTTTCTTT
TRBD1,TRBV7-9,TRBJ1-2,NA,CASSLGPQGGPNYGYTF,TGTGCCAGCAGCTTAGGCCCCCAGGGGGGCCCTAACTATGGCTACACCTTC
NA,TRBV24-1,TRBJ2-5,NA,CATSGDNQETQYF,TGTGCCACCAGTGGGGACAACCAAGAGACCCAGTACTTC
TRBD1,TRBV24-1,TRBJ1-5,NA,CATSDPTTGGMRPQHF,TGTGCCACCAGTGATCCGACGACAGGGGGCATGCGGCCCCAGCATTTT
TRBD1,TRBV7-2,TRBJ2-3,NA,CASSIDRVTDTQYF,TGTGCCAGCAGCATCGACAGGGTAACAGATACGCAGTATTTT
NA,TRBV12-3/TRBV12-4,TRBJ2-5,once,CASSTRTKETQYF,TGTGCCAGCAGTACCCGGACAAAAGAGACCCAGTACTTC